The entry that follows covers one TCR beta chain sequence. No antigen is known for it. 60 Vbeta and 13 Jbeta primers were used in PCR. Generated by immunoSEQ multiplex PCR, the TCRdb table keeps only in-frame clones and is missing some. Among about 270,000 clones listed, approximately 70% were seen once. This sample is drawn from a study of cytomegalovirus exposure and HLA in healthy donors. Findings and caveats of the study: There were reportedly fewer N-insertions in an Asian-associated ancestry cluster than the approximately 670-donor mean, in a later analysis. Cytomegalovirus association was assigned to some 160 TCR beta chains.

Sequencing was carried out using PBMCs. This TCR was sampled from a female donor in good health and CMV-seronegative.

The DNA of the CDR3 is TGCAGCGTTTACAAGACATCCGGCAGTGGCTACACCTTC. Amino acids: CSVYKTSGSGYTF. The J gene is TRBJ1-2, the V gene TRBV29-1, with D unresolved. The CDR3 runs to 13 residues. In germline, CDR1 is SQVTM, CDR2 ANQGSEA. Trimming removed 5 bases from V and 7 bases from J, with 17 bases in between.